These 24 T cell receptor beta chains share one sample of origin, sequenced in a study of cytomegalovirus exposure and HLA in healthy donors. The table came from immunoSEQ multiplex PCR; TCRdb's copy has only in-frame clones and leaves some out. Of about 120,000 clones listed, 85% to 90% are singletons. Sequences were obtained from PBMCs. The source is a woman aged 18-29 years in good health and CMV-seronegative.

The chain combines TRBV7-2 with TRBJ2-5; unclear D gene. The germline V gene has CDR1 SGHTA and CDR2 FQGNSA. The CDR3 runs to 14 residues. The V end was cut by 3 bases, the J end by 3 bases, with 11 bases between. The CDR3 sequence: CASSFGLEEETQYF. The CDR3 coding sequence is TGTGCCAGCAGCTTTGGGCTCGAAGAAGAGACCCAGTACTTC.

V gene TRBV9 combines with J gene TRBJ2-3, with D tentatively TRBD1 (6 bases). Germline-derived CDR1 and CDR2 are SGDLS and YYNGEE. Trimming removed 2 bases at V and 5 bases at J, with 15 bases between. The CDR3 contains 15 residues. CDR3 sequence reads: CASSVSAGAQDTQYF. In DNA form, the CDR3 reads TGTGCCAGCAGCGTCTCAGCAGGGGCCCAAGATACGCAGTATTTT.

The chain is built from TRBV6-6 and TRBJ1-1; tentative D call: TRBD1 (5 bases). The germline V gene has CDR1 MNHNY and CDR2 SVGAGI (reference sequence). The CDR3 covers 14 residues. V was shortened by 6 bases and J by 4 bases, with 15 bases between the two germline ends. This CDR3 reads CASSRTPGGTEAFF. CDR3 sequence (DNA): TGTGCCAGCAGCCGCACCCCGGGGGGCACTGAAGCTTTCTTT.

The chain uses TRBV5-1 and TRBJ1-4; TRBD1 is a possible D gene (5 bases). The germline V gene has CDR1 SGHRS and CDR2 YFSETQ. The CDR3 runs to 14 residues. V dropped 2 bases and J dropped 6 bases, with 11 bases sitting between them. CDR3 amino acids: CASSFGGSDEKLFF. The CDR3 DNA follows: TGCGCCAGCAGCTTCGGGGGATCAGATGAAAAACTGTTTTTT.

This rearrangement joins TRBV6-1 to TRBJ2-1; a possible D gene is TRBD1 (5 bases). V dropped 8 bases and J dropped 3 bases, with 14 bases sitting between them. Germline assignment: CDR1 MNHNS and CDR2 SASEGT. The CDR3 contains 14 residues. The CDR3 DNA reads TGTGCCAGCCGTTTAAGGACAATCTACAATGAGCAGTTCTTC. Its protein is CASRLRTIYNEQFF.

The J gene is TRBJ1-1, the V gene TRBV19; D possibly corresponds to TRBD1 (6 bases). The CDR3 runs to 14 residues. Germline V gene lookup returns CDR1 LNHDA and CDR2 SQIVND (reference sequence). Trimming took off 6 bases at V and 4 bases at J, with 15 bases between the two ends. CDR3 region: CASRPRSGVTEAFF. CDR3 coding DNA: TGTGCCAGTAGACCCCGGTCAGGGGTCACTGAAGCTTTCTTT.

The chain has TRBV19 and TRBJ1-5, with D tentatively TRBD1 (5 bases). Germline CDR1 and CDR2: LNHDA and SQIVND (reference sequence). V lost 10 bases to trimming and J lost 1 base, with 17 bases between them. The CDR3 runs to 15 residues. The CDR3 DNA is TGTGCCACCTCACTCGGGGGTAGGAGCAATCAGCCCCAGCATTTT. Its protein product is CATSLGGRSNQPQHF.

CDR3 amino acids: CASSDIGEGYNEQFF. The DNA for the CDR3 is TGTGCCAGCAGTGACATAGGGGAGGGCTACAATGAGCAGTTCTTC. This chain connects TRBV6-4 to TRBJ2-1, with 7 bases that match TRBD2. Germline V gives CDR1 MRHNA, CDR2 SNTAGT. Trimming removed 2 bases from V and 3 bases from J; junction bases left unmatched: 4. The CDR3 totals 15 residues.

The genes are TRBV5-6 and TRBJ2-3; D is unclear. The CDR3 has 13 residues. V was clipped by 4 bases and J by 0 bases, with 6 bases between them. Germline CDR1 reads SGHDT; CDR2 reads YYEEEE. The CDR3 sequence: CASSPTSTDTQYF. CDR3 sequence (DNA): TGTGCCAGCAGCCCGACTAGCACAGATACGCAGTATTTT.

This chain connects TRBV11-2 to TRBJ2-1, with TRBD2 matching over 9 bases. The CDR3 extends over 15 amino acids. J lost 5 bases, V lost 3 bases, and 5 bases had no gene match. Germline lookup yields CDR1 SGHAT and CDR2 FQNNGV. The chain's CDR3 is CASSLRRGGNNEQFF. The CDR3 DNA reads as TGTGCCAGCAGCTTGAGGCGGGGGGGAAACAATGAGCAGTTCTTC. The full variable domain, with the rest looked up from reference TRBV11-2 and TRBJ2-1, is EAGVAQSPRYKIIEKRQSVAFWCNPISGHATLYWYQQILGQGPKLLIQFQNNGVVDDSQLPKDRFSAERLKGVDSTLKIQPAKLEDSAVYLCASSLRRGGNNEQFFGPGTRLTVL.

The CDR3, as DNA: TGTGCCAGCAGTTACAGCGGGTCTTTTGGCTACACCTTC. Its protein product is CASSYSGSFGYTF. This chain connects TRBV6-5 to TRBJ1-2; D gene ambiguous. The CDR3 spans 13 residues. The germline CDR1 and CDR2 sequences are MNHEY and SVGAGI. The germline V and J ends were trimmed by 2 bases and 7 bases, with 11 bases remaining between them.

V and J are TRBV7-2 and TRBJ1-5, with D tentatively TRBD1 (5 bases). Per germline, CDR1 SGHTA and CDR2 FQGNSA. The CDR3 runs to 13 residues. V was pared by 1 base and J by 6 bases, with 7 bases between. The CDR3 protein is CASSLVGVQPQHF. The CDR3 DNA follows: TGTGCCAGCAGCTTAGTAGGGGTTCAGCCCCAGCATTTT.

This chain joins TRBV7-6 and TRBJ2-5; D might be TRBD1 (6 bases). The CDR3 covers 13 residues. Per the germline V gene, CDR1 is SGHVS and CDR2 is FNYEAQ. V gave up 8 bases and J gave up 5 bases, with 15 bases separating them. The CDR3 sequence is CASGYRVLETQYF. CDR3 DNA: TGTGCCAGCGGCTACAGGGTTTTGGAGACCCAGTACTTC.

This sequence joins TRBV2 and TRBJ1-1, with TRBD1 as a possible D gene (5 bases). V was clipped by 3 bases and J by 5 bases, with 13 bases between them. Germline values: CDR1 SNHLY, CDR2 FYNNEI. The CDR3 contains 14 residues. In DNA form, the CDR3 reads TGTGCCAGCAGTGATACTCCAGGGTCGACTGAAGCTTTCTTT. It yields the protein CASSDTPGSTEAFF.

V and J are TRBV7-2 and TRBJ2-3; D is unclear. The germline CDR1 and CDR2 sequences are SGHTA and FQGNSA. CDR3 length equals 13 residues. V was pared by 6 bases and J by 5 bases, with 12 bases between. This chain's CDR3 is CASSPRAGDTQYF. CDR3 DNA sequence: TGTGCCAGCAGTCCCCGAGCAGGAGATACGCAGTATTTT.

The chain combines TRBV5-1 with TRBJ2-5; tentative D call: TRBD2 (5 bases). Germline V gene sequence: CDR1 SGHRS, CDR2 YFSETQ. The CDR3 totals 15 residues. Trimming removed 4 bases at V and 4 bases at J, with 17 bases between. CDR3 DNA: TGCGCCAGCAGCCTAGGAGGAAGCACAAGAGAGACCCAGTACTTC. It yields the protein CASSLGGSTRETQYF. The entire variable domain, with the rest obtained from reference TRBV5-1 and TRBJ2-5, is as follows: KAGVTQTPRYLIKTRGQQVTLSCSPISGHRSVSWYQQTPGQGLQFLFEYFSETQRNKGNFPGRFSGRQFSNSRSEMNVSTLELGDSALYLCASSLGGSTRETQYFGPGTRLLVL.

V is TRBV7-2 and J is TRBJ1-1; possible D gene TRBD1, 6 bases. CDR1 and CDR2 (germline): SGHTA, FQGNSA. V was cut by 5 bases and J by 4 bases, with 17 bases left in between. The CDR3 contains 15 residues. The CDR3 sequence is CASSPRGGRFTEAFF. The CDR3 DNA sequence: TGTGCCAGCAGCCCCCGAGGGGGTAGGTTCACTGAAGCTTTCTTT.

V gene TRBV11-3 combines with J gene TRBJ2-1; a weak D match, TRBD2 (5 bases). The CDR3 is made up of 17 amino acids. Trimming stripped 5 bases from V and 1 base from J, with 18 bases between. CDR1 is SGHNT and CDR2 is YENEEA in the germline V gene. The CDR3 DNA sequence: TGTGCCAGCAGCCCGCAAACCGGGCGGGTTTCCTACAATGAGCAGTTCTTC. It encodes CASSPQTGRVSYNEQFF.

This sequence joins TRBV6-5 and TRBJ1-3; 7 bases line up with TRBD1. The junction had 7 bases not matched to a gene; V was cut back by 6 bases and J by 8 bases. This CDR3 comprises 13 residues. Per the germline V gene, CDR1 is MNHEY and CDR2 is SVGAGI. This CDR3 is CASRRQGADTIYF. In DNA, the CDR3 is TGTGCCAGCAGAAGACAGGGTGCAGACACCATATATTTT.

The chain links TRBV7-9 to TRBJ1-1; D unresolved. Germline CDR1 reads SEHNR; CDR2 reads FQNEAQ (reference sequence). The V gene lost 8 bases and the J gene lost 3 bases, with 16 bases spanning the gap. This CDR3 comprises 14 residues. The CDR3 DNA sequence: TGTGCCAGCTTACGACGTGACGGGGACACTGAAGCTTTCTTT. Amino acid sequence: CASLRRDGDTEAFF.

This chain uses TRBV11-2 with TRBJ1-2, with 7 nucleotides matching TRBD1. Germline assignment: CDR1 SGHAT and CDR2 FQNNGV. Trimming cost V 5 bases and J 1 base; bases outside gene matches: 10. The CDR3 totals 16 residues. The CDR3 protein is CASSHYRGPINYGYTF. CDR3 DNA sequence: TGTGCCAGCAGCCACTACAGGGGCCCCATTAACTATGGCTACACCTTC.

This chain links TRBV21-1 with TRBJ2-3; TRBD2, the table's D call, was not compared with the DNA. TRBV21-1 is recorded as a pseudogene. The CDR3 runs to 13 residues. For the CDR3, the DNA is TGTGCCAGCAGCCCGGGGGGCTTTTTTACGCAGTATTTT. It encodes CASSPGGFFTQYF.

V gene TRBV5-1 combines with J gene TRBJ2-5; D perhaps matches TRBD2 (5 bases). V was cut by 2 bases and J by 2 bases, with 13 bases left in between. Germline V gene data show CDR1 as SGHRS and CDR2 as YFSETQ. CDR3 length: 15 amino acids. CDR3 coding DNA: TGCGCCAGCAGCTTCTTCATCCCGGGGCAAGAGACCCAGTACTTC. It encodes CASSFFIPGQETQYF.

The genes are TRBV11-2 and TRBJ2-7, with 7 bases that match TRBD1. This CDR3 is 17 amino acids long. Per the germline V gene, CDR1 is SGHAT and CDR2 is FQNNGV. Unmatched junction bases numbered 15, after V lost 5 bases and J lost 2 bases. This chain's CDR3 is CASSAPTGPRSPYEQYF. CDR3 DNA sequence: TGTGCCAGCAGCGCACCGACAGGGCCCAGATCCCCCTACGAGCAGTACTTC.